This T cell receptor beta chain derives from a study of T cell repertoires in cytomegalovirus infection. Background on the study: CMV infection together with matching HLA type was indicated by public TCR beta signatures.

The CDR3 is 15 amino acids. Deletions cut 3 bases from V and 7 bases from J, with 13 bases between. Turning to this clonotype: Its specificity is unknown.

TCRdb reprocessed the reads via MiXCR and lists one record per CDR3 protein. The sample consists of some 940,000 distinct CDR3 sequences, 25% to 40% of them appearing once. The source is a human donor in good health (CMV status not recorded). Some clones in this sample may be carry-over from other donors' samples. Specimen: cultured CD8+ T cells from PBMCs, collected from culture after CMV antigen stimulation. This chain joins TRBV12-3 or TRBV12-4 and TRBJ1-6, with a possible D match to TRBD1 (6 bases). The CDR3 loop reads CASSLIPDRNSPLHF. CDR3 nucleotides: TGTGCCAGCAGTTTGATCCCGGACAGAAATTCACCCCTCCACTTT.